Listed below are T cell receptor beta chains from one sample, sequenced in a study of siplizumab effects on memory and regulatory T cells. The data were produced by immunoSEQ multiplex PCR, yet TCRdb's version contains in-frame clones alone and is incomplete. The sample includes about 100,000 clones, roughly 93% of them seen just once. The sample comprised non-Treg CD4+ T cells sorted from blood. The receptors stem from a human donor in good health. The CDR3 runs from the conserved cysteine through the conserved F or W. D genes are given only for firm matches. Expanded clones are given a class, and other clones once, few, many or no size at all.

cdr3_aa cdr3_nt j_call clone_size d_call v_call
CASSLVAGVSETQYF TGCGCCAGCAGCCTCGTTGCAGGGGTCAGTGAGACCCAGTACTTC TRBJ2-5 - - TRBV5-1
CASSDILSYEQYF TGTGCCAGCAGCGATATCCTATCCTACGAGCAGTACTTC TRBJ2-7 - - TRBV5-4
CASSLPGGRVSEQYF TGTGCCAGCTCACTTCCGGGAGGTCGTGTAAGCGAGCAGTACTTC TRBJ2-7 - TRBD2 TRBV18
CASSILDRVITAFF - TRBJ1-1 - - TRBV7-9
CASNPGAPRTYEQYF TGTGCCAGCAACCCAGGGGCGCCTCGCACCTACGAGCAGTACTTC TRBJ2-7 - - TRBV5-4
CASSPNPGPRGNEQFF TGTGCCAGCAGCCCAAATCCGGGACCTCGGGGCAATGAGCAGTTCTTC TRBJ2-1 - - TRBV21-1
CASSVHMNTEAFF TGTGCCAGCAGTGTCCATATGAACACTGAAGCTTTCTTT TRBJ1-1 - - TRBV6-1
CAWNKQGGTGELFF TGTGCCTGGAATAAGCAGGGTGGCACCGGGGAGCTGTTTTTT TRBJ2-2 - - TRBV30
CASSIGPPRPKNIQYF TGTGCCAGTAGTATCGGACCCCCCAGGCCCAAAAACATTCAGTACTTC TRBJ2-4 - - TRBV19
CASSQGSRKTYEQYF TGTGCCAGCAGCCAAGGGTCCAGAAAAACCTACGAGCAGTACTTC TRBJ2-7 - - TRBV14
CASSDSWRITYEQYF TGTGCCAGCAGTGACTCGTGGAGAATCACCTACGAGCAGTACTTC TRBJ2-7 - - TRBV6-4
CASSSRETQYF TGTGCCAGCAGTAGCCGCGAGACCCAGTACTTC TRBJ2-5 - - TRBV2
CASSFKGQGNNEQFF TGTGCCAGCAGTTTTAAGGGACAGGGGAACAATGAGCAGTTCTTC TRBJ2-1 - TRBD1 TRBV28
CASSLTRTGAAFF TGTGCCAGCAGCTTAACTCGGACAGGGGCAGCTTTCTTT TRBJ1-1 - TRBD1 TRBV11-2
CASSLGGLAGATYEQYF TGTGCCAGCAGCTTGGGTGGACTAGCGGGAGCCACCTACGAGCAGTACTTC TRBJ2-7 - TRBD2 TRBV5-4
CATRLAGTSTDTQYF TGTGCCACTCGACTAGCGGGAACTAGCACAGATACGCAGTATTTT TRBJ2-3 - TRBD2 TRBV19
CASSQWRGAGVQFF TGTGCCAGCAGCCAATGGCGGGGGGCGGGAGTGCAGTTCTTC TRBJ2-1 - TRBD2 TRBV5-6
CASSPSGTEHNSPLHF TGTGCCAGCAGCCCATCCGGGACAGAACATAATTCACCCCTCCACTTT TRBJ1-6 - TRBD1 TRBV11-1
CASSLVQVGEQYF TGTGCCAGCAGTTTAGTGCAGGTAGGCGAGCAGTACTTC TRBJ2-7 once - TRBV28
CAWSATGTGGLHGYTF TGTGCCTGGAGTGCGACGGGGACAGGGGGCCTCCATGGCTACACCTTC TRBJ1-2 - TRBD1 TRBV30
CASSARGTSYNEQFF TGTGCCAGCAGCGCGCGGGGGACTAGCTACAATGAGCAGTTCTTC TRBJ2-1 - TRBD2 TRBV7-2
CATLTSGDPHTQYF TGTGCCACCCTGACTAGCGGGGATCCCCATACGCAGTATTTT TRBJ2-3 - TRBD2 TRBV6-1
CSTSRGSVRNEQFF TGCAGCACTTCTAGGGGGTCGGTCAGGAATGAGCAGTTCTTC TRBJ2-1 - - TRBV29-1